This record covers a single T cell receptor (beta chain). Allocation to cohorts depended on clinical history reported by the participants. The data belong to a study of blood T cell repertoires in COVID-19. Only in-frame clones appear in the TCRdb table, and some are missing; sequencing was by immunoSEQ multiplex PCR. The sample lists 210,000 or so clones; 70% to 90% were seen once. The CDR3 length is 15 residues. Germline V gives CDR1 MNHEY, CDR2 SMNVEV (reference sequence). Trimming pared 5 bases from V and 0 bases from J, leaving 11 bases between. Source material: PBMCs or T cells enriched from blood (not recorded which). The source of this sequence is a man aged 25 to 45 who had recovered from COVID-19. The V and J genes are TRBV27 and TRBJ1-5; TRBD1 might be the D (5 bases). CDR3 in amino acids: CASSTGRNSNQPQHF. The CDR3 DNA follows: TGTGCCAGCAGTACAGGCCGGAATAGCAATCAGCCCCAGCATTTT.